The 11 T cell receptor beta chains listed next were all sequenced from one sample in a study of T-cell memory formation after mild COVID-19. TCRdb re-called the 5' RACE reads with MiXCR, one entry per CDR3 protein. The sample records 250,000 to 300,000 distinct CDR3 sequences, about 17% being singletons. Sequencing was carried out using PBMCs or a T cell subset sorted from them (not recorded which). The receptors were gathered from a man aged 18 to 29 who had mild COVID-19 (a few samples of this study predate the infection). Cell type and time point are not known.

This clonotype was observed a few times. The chain is built from TRBV6-5 and TRBJ2-5; D ambiguous. The V gene lost 0 bases and the J gene lost 2 bases, with 7 bases spanning the gap. The CDR3 has 14 amino acids. In germline, CDR1 is MNHEY, CDR2 SVGAGI. CDR3: CASSYSTEQETQYF. CDR3 bases: TGTGCCAGCAGTTACTCGACGGAACAAGAGACCCAGTACTTC.

This chain uses TRBV5-1 with TRBJ2-3, with TRBD1 identical over 7 bases. The CDR3 is made up of 16 amino acids. Germline V CDR1 and CDR2: SGHRS, YFSETQ. V shed 1 base, J shed 4 bases, and the junction held 9 bases outside the gene matches. CDR3 in amino acids: CASSLRTGRDADTQYF. CDR3 DNA: TGCGCCAGCAGCTTGAGGACAGGCAGAGACGCAGATACGCAGTATTTT.

In this sample, this clonotype turned up a few times. The chain couples TRBV4-3 to TRBJ1-2; weak D call: TRBD1 (5 bases). The CDR3 spans 15 residues. V lost 0 bases, J lost 4 bases, and 12 bases lay in between. Looked up from germline, CDR1 is LGHNA and CDR2 is YSLEER. This CDR3 is CASSQDRGDFYGYTF. The CDR3 nucleotides read TGCGCCAGCAGCCAAGATCGGGGGGACTTCTATGGCTACACCTTC.

This clonotype was recorded at least ten times. The rearrangement uses TRBV7-6 and TRBJ2-7; D might be TRBD2 (6 bases). The CDR3 spans 14 residues. In germline, CDR1 is SGHVS, CDR2 FNYEAQ. Trimming took 4 bases from V and 5 from J, leaving 15 bases between them. DNA for the CDR3: TGTGCCAGCAGCTCAGTTCGGGGGTACCACGAGCAGTACTTC. Translation gives CASSSVRGYHEQYF.

The CDR3, as DNA: TGTGCCATCAGTCGAGACAGGGCTAGCACAGATACGCAGTATTTT. Its translation: CAISRDRASTDTQYF. This chain uses TRBV10-3 with TRBJ2-3, with TRBD1 matching 7 bases. The CDR3 is 15 amino acids. Germline V gene sequence: CDR1 ENHRY, CDR2 SYGVKD. V dropped 5 bases and J dropped 0; count of bases not matched to a gene: 5.

This clonotype has a handful of counts. This chain connects TRBV7-3 to TRBJ2-1; D is ambiguous. Per germline, CDR1 SGHTA and CDR2 FQGTGA. V dropped 0 bases and J dropped 1 base, with 16 bases sitting between them. This CDR3 spans 18 amino acids. DNA for the CDR3: TGTGCCAGCAGCTTAACCCTTCCTGGGCAAGGTTCCTACAATGAGCAGTTCTTC. Translating it yields CASSLTLPGQGSYNEQFF.

In this sample, this clonotype turned up a few times. V is TRBV6-6 and J is TRBJ2-7; D is uncertain. This CDR3 is 12 amino acids long. CDR1 MNHNY and CDR2 SVGAGI come from the germline V gene (reference sequence). The germline V and J ends were trimmed by 6 bases and 3 bases, with 9 bases remaining between them. The CDR3 DNA sequence: TGTGCCAGCAGCAACCCTCTCTACGAGCAGTACTTC. Protein product: CASSNPLYEQYF.

This clonotype appeared many times. The genes are TRBV5-1 and TRBJ2-1; D gene ambiguous. This CDR3 is 13 amino acids long. V was cut by 2 bases and J by 5 bases, with 8 bases left in between. The V gene's germline CDR1 is SGHRS and CDR2 YFSETQ. The CDR3 loop is CASSFGQNNEQFF. The CDR3, as DNA: TGCGCCAGCAGCTTCGGCCAGAACAATGAGCAGTTCTTC.

In its sample, this clonotype was seen a few times. V usage is TRBV19 and J usage is TRBJ1-1, with D tentatively TRBD1 (6 bases). The V gene's germline CDR1 is LNHDA and CDR2 SQIVND (reference sequence). CDR3 length: 14 amino acids. The V and J ends lost 4 bases and 0 bases respectively, with 9 bases between them. The CDR3 loop reads CASSTGALNTEAFF. The DNA for the CDR3 is TGTGCCAGTAGTACGGGGGCCTTGAACACTGAAGCTTTCTTT.

This clonotype was detected only a few times. The genes are TRBV28 and TRBJ2-7; tentatively, D is TRBD2 (5 bases). Trimming took 5 bases from V and 3 from J, leaving 8 bases between them. Germline assignment: CDR1 MDHEN and CDR2 SYDVKM. The CDR3 length is 12 residues. CDR3 region: CASSGSGYEQYV. The CDR3 DNA is TGTGCCAGCAGTGGGAGCGGCTACGAGCAGTACGTC.

The V gene is TRBV11-2, the J gene TRBJ1-2, with D uncertain. The CDR3 has 10 residues. V was pared by 9 bases and J by 9 bases, with 11 bases between. Germline V gene lookup returns CDR1 SGHAT and CDR2 FQNNGV. The CDR3 protein is CASGRDSYTF. The CDR3 region has the DNA TGTGCCAGTGGTCGAGACAGCTACACCTTC.